Listed below are T cell receptor beta chains from one sample, sequenced in a study of blood T cell repertoires in COVID-19. Assay: immunoSEQ multiplex PCR; the TCRdb copy retains only in-frame clones and omits some. The sample lists some 200,000 clones; 70% to 90% were seen once. The sequencing sample was made of PBMCs or T cells enriched from blood (not recorded which). The receptors shown here come from a man aged 40-49 years who had recovered from COVID-19. Both conserved end residues are part of each CDR3. Each record gives: V gene, J gene, D gene, clone size, CDR3 protein, CDR3 DNA. D genes are given only for firm matches. Size tells how often a clone was seen (once, few, many) or the class of an expanded clone, and some rows leave it out.

>TRBV5-8|TRBJ1-6|.|.
CASTVQGRDNSPLHF
TGTGCCAGCACCGTACAGGGAAGGGATAATTCACCCCTCCACTTT
>TRBV9|TRBJ1-2|.|few
CASSPGTRNGYTF
TGTGCCAGCAGCCCTGGGACTCGTAATGGCTACACCTTC
>TRBV6-5|TRBJ1-1|TRBD1|.
CASSYSGTGVTEAFF
TGTGCCAGCAGTTACTCCGGGACAGGGGTCACTGAAGCTTTCTTT
>TRBV7-8|TRBJ1-2|TRBD1|.
CASSPDRGGHGYTF
TGTGCCAGCAGCCCGGACAGGGGCGGCCATGGCTACACCTTC
>TRBV10-1|TRBJ1-4|TRBD1|.
CASSESIATGVNEKLFF
TGCGCCAGCAGTGAGTCGATTGCGACAGGGGTGAATGAAAAACTGTTTTTT
>TRBV18|TRBJ2-7|TRBD1|.
CASSLRDREGEQYF
TGTGCCAGCTCACTCCGGGACAGGGAAGGCGAGCAGTACTTC
>TRBV7-9|TRBJ2-3|.|few
CASSVLGTDTQYF
TGTGCCAGCAGCGTCCTTGGCACAGATACGCAGTATTTT
>TRBV19|TRBJ1-1|TRBD1|.
CASYRTGRAEAFF
TGTGCCAGTTACCGGACAGGGCGGGCTGAAGCTTTCTTT
>TRBV25-1|TRBJ1-1|TRBD1|few
CASSRGQRNTEAFF
TGTGCCAGCAGCAGGGGACAGCGGAACACTGAAGCTTTCTTT
>TRBV7-6|TRBJ2-3|.|.
CASSGRLVGTDTQYF
TGTGCCAGCAGCGGCCGACTAGTTGGGACAGATACGCAGTATTTT
>TRBV5-1|TRBJ2-2|.|.
CASSLGSVVGTGELFF
TGCGCCAGCAGCTTGGGATCGGTGGTTGGCACCGGGGAGCTGTTTTTT
>TRBV7-2|TRBJ2-7|.|.
CASSLVRGPTYEQYF
TGTGCCAGCAGCTTAGTGCGGGGACCTACCTACGAGCAGTACTTC
>TRBV15|TRBJ2-7|TRBD1|.
CATSSRTGGEQYF
TGTGCCACCAGCTCCCGGACAGGAGGCGAGCAGTACTTC
>TRBV15|TRBJ1-3|TRBD1|.
CATSRDPDREYFGNTIYF
TGTGCCACCAGCAGAGACCCGGACAGGGAGTATTTTGGAAACACCATATATTTT
>TRBV5-1|TRBJ1-2|TRBD1|.
CASSPGTEYNYGYTF
TGCGCCAGCAGCCCCGGGACAGAATACAACTATGGCTACACCTTC
>TRBV12-3/TRBV12-4|TRBJ2-5|TRBD2|.
CASSWTSGETQYF
TGTGCCAGCAGCTGGACTAGCGGGGAGACCCAGTACTTC
>TRBV11-1|TRBJ2-1|TRBD2|.
CASSYPSGSQFF
TGTGCCAGCAGTTACCCTAGCGGGAGTCAGTTCTTC
>TRBV28|TRBJ2-2|.|.
CASTEDYPRTGELFF
TGTGCCAGCACCGAGGACTACCCCCGAACCGGGGAGCTGTTTTTT
>TRBV4-1|TRBJ1-5|.|once
CASSQADRGPQHF
TGCGCCAGCAGCCAAGCGGATAGGGGGCCCCAGCATTTT
>TRBV19|TRBJ2-2|TRBD1|.
CASSNTGAGELFF
TGTGCCAGTAGTAATACAGGGGCCGGGGAGCTGTTTTTT
>TRBV10-1|TRBJ2-2|TRBD2|.
CASKSGVSTGELFF
TGCGCCAGCAAAAGCGGGGTCAGCACCGGGGAGCTGTTTTTT
>TRBV7-9|TRBJ2-7|.|few
CASSLASGYSSYEQYF
TGTGCCAGCAGCTTAGCTTCAGGGTACTCGTCCTACGAGCAGTACTTC
>TRBV30|TRBJ2-1|.|.
CAWSPPGDSYNEQFF
TGTGCCTGGAGCCCCCCCGGGGATTCCTACAATGAGCAGTTCTTC
>TRBV18|TRBJ2-5|.|.
CASSPSGETQYF
TGTGCCAGCTCACCTTCGGGAGAGACCCAGTACTTC
>TRBV27|TRBJ2-3|.|.
CASSFRLGTDTQYF
TGTGCCAGCAGTTTCCGCCTAGGAACAGATACGCAGTATTTT
>TRBV7-9|TRBJ1-6|TRBD1|.
CASSSLDRGTSPLHF
TGTGCCAGCAGTTCTTTGGACAGGGGAACTTCACCCCTCCACTTT
>TRBV18|TRBJ2-1|TRBD1|.
CASSRGTGWENEQFF
TGTGCCAGCTCACGAGGGACAGGGTGGGAAAATGAGCAGTTCTTC
>TRBV5-1|TRBJ2-1|TRBD1|.
CASSSGQGQRLATQTYNEQFF
TGCGCCAGCAGCTCGGGACAGGGACAAAGGCTAGCAACCCAGACCTACAATGAGCAGTTCTTC
>TRBV5-1|TRBJ2-7|.|.
CASSPTSVSPYEQYF
TGCGCCAGCAGCCCCACGTCGGTATCCCCCTACGAGCAGTACTTC
>TRBV5-8|TRBJ2-1|.|.
CASSAGGSPNEQFF
TGTGCCAGCAGCGCTGGGGGGAGCCCCAATGAGCAGTTCTTC
>TRBV29-1|TRBJ2-7|.|.
CSVVREGEQYF
TGCAGCGTTGTCCGCGAGGGCGAGCAGTACTTC
>TRBV7-8|TRBJ1-5|.|.
CASSPGRYSNQPQHF
TGTGCCAGCAGTCCTGGGAGATATAGCAATCAGCCCCAGCATTTT
>TRBV5-6|TRBJ2-7|.|.
CASSLGTEYEQYF
TGTGCCAGCAGCTTGGGGACAGAATACGAGCAGTACTTC
>TRBV6-6|TRBJ1-5|.|.
CASTNSGREGQPQHF
TGTGCCAGCACCAACAGTGGTAGGGAGGGTCAGCCCCAGCATTTT
>TRBV5-4|TRBJ2-3|.|few
CASSSFLESTDTQYF
TGTGCCAGCAGCTCCTTCCTAGAGAGCACAGATACGCAGTATTTT
>TRBV29-1|TRBJ2-2|TRBD2|.
CSALGTSTGELFF
TGCAGCGCCCTCGGGACTAGCACCGGGGAGCTGTTTTTT
>TRBV5-1|TRBJ2-3|TRBD2|.
CASSSGLAGAPTDTQYF
TGCGCCAGCAGCTCGGGACTAGCGGGAGCCCCCACAGATACGCAGTATTTT
>TRBV19|TRBJ2-1|TRBD2|.
CASRVRGGRDEQFF
TGTGCCAGTAGGGTACGGGGGGGCCGAGATGAGCAGTTCTTC
>TRBV5-4|TRBJ2-5|.|.
CASSLGGSRQETQYF
TGTGCCAGCAGCTTGGGGGGCTCTCGCCAAGAGACCCAGTACTTC
>TRBV6-5|TRBJ2-7|TRBD1|.
CASKVTAQGAYEQYF
TGTGCCAGCAAGGTTACGGCGCAGGGGGCTTACGAGCAGTACTTC
>TRBV6-5|TRBJ1-1|.|.
CASSLGRGTPEAFF
TGTGCCAGCAGCCTTGGTAGGGGAACTCCTGAAGCTTTCTTT
>TRBV9|TRBJ2-3|TRBD2|.
CASSVQAGGSHTQYF
TGTGCCAGCAGCGTACAGGCGGGAGGTAGTCATACGCAGTATTTT
>TRBV27|TRBJ1-1|.|.
CASSSRTAKSQVTEAFF
TGTGCCAGCAGTTCCCGGACAGCCAAGTCGCAAGTCACTGAAGCTTTCTTT
>TRBV29-1|TRBJ2-7|.|.
CSVEDPGTYEQYF
TGCAGCGTTGAAGATCCCGGGACCTACGAGCAGTACTTC
>TRBV27|TRBJ1-2|TRBD1|.
CASSKTGKEGYGYTF
TGTGCCAGCAGTAAGACAGGGAAGGAGGGGTATGGCTACACCTTC
>TRBV19|TRBJ2-7|.|once
CASSILHTKYEQYF
TGTGCCAGTAGTATCTTACACACCAAATACGAGCAGTACTTC
>TRBV2|TRBJ2-1|.|once
CASSERRENEQFF
TGTGCCAGCAGTGAAAGGAGGGAGAATGAGCAGTTCTTC
>TRBV6-5|TRBJ1-4|.|few
CASSTGATNEKLFF
TGTGCCAGCAGTACCGGTGCTACTAATGAAAAACTGTTTTTT
>TRBV19|TRBJ1-1|.|few
CASSHGGGSTEAFF
TGTGCCAGTAGCCATGGGGGGGGATCCACTGAAGCTTTCTTT
>TRBV7-9|TRBJ2-7|.|.
CASSRLSSYEQYF
TGTGCCAGCAGCCGACTGAGCTCCTACGAGCAGTACTTC
>TRBV19|TRBJ2-2|TRBD1|.
CAEKTGVRTGELFF
TGTGCCGAAAAAACAGGGGTTAGGACCGGGGAGCTGTTTTTT
>TRBV19|TRBJ1-5|TRBD1|.
CASSSRQGGSNQPQHF
TGTGCCAGTAGTTCTAGACAGGGGGGGAGCAATCAGCCCCAGCATTTT